This T cell receptor beta chain was observed in a study of OX40 agonist ivuxolimab in advanced cancers. For context, the study as a whole: Ivuxolimab was a fully human IgG2 agonistic monoclonal antibody targeting the costimulatory receptor OX40 (CD134). Intravenous ivuxolimab was administered to patients every 2 weeks at six dose levels: 0.01, 0.1, 0.3, 1.5, 3 and 10 mg/kg. Of the approximately 50 dose-escalation patients, hepatocellular carcinoma was present in approximately 20, melanoma in around 15, renal cell carcinoma in 9 and head and neck cancer in 9. In the dose-escalation cohort, 70% to 90% of patients were male, and the mean age was roughly 60 years with a range of about 20 to 80. Patients were allowed to have had prior anti-PD-1, anti-PD-L1 or anti-CTLA-4 therapy, and approximately 40% of the dose-escalation patients had been treated with checkpoint inhibitors. Three dose-escalation patients achieved partial responses, one with hepatocellular carcinoma and two with cutaneous melanoma. Peripheral TCRbeta sequencing was intended to test whether TCR sequence diversity was altered and clonal T-cell expansion was caused by ivuxolimab. The monotherapy dose-escalation portion (N of about 47 patients) of the phase I ivuxolimab trial is reported in the paper.

The CDR1 and CDR2 encoded by the germline V gene are SGHTA and FQGNSA. The CDR3 covers 14 residues, taking in both the cysteine and the phenylalanine. Of the read, only the CDR3 DNA is kept; its 42 bases are in frame from base 1. V is reduced by 2 bases and J by 3 bases, leaving a spacing of 8 bases between them. Patients with autoimmune disease history or receiving systemic immunosuppression were excluded from the trial. Peripheral blood for TCR sequencing was collected from all dose cohorts at baseline, on cycle 4 day 1, and on cycle 7 day 1. Samples came from an open-label, multicenter, first-in-human phase I dose-escalation trial of ivuxolimab. Adults with locally advanced or metastatic melanoma, renal cell, hepatocellular, or head and neck squamous cell carcinoma were enrolled in the trial. Before TCR sequencing, CD4+ T cells and CD8+ T cells from peripheral blood were sorted into separate populations.

For sequencing of the TCRbeta CDR3 region, genomic DNA was extracted from the sorted cells. The immunoSEQ Assay was used to sequence the TCRbeta CDR3 regions. Entries here come from immuneACCESS through TCRdb and include only in-frame sequences with V and J called. Some clones fail to appear in such tables; in the studies checked, an unresolved V gene covers under half of the shortfall, and the cause of the remainder is unknown. The sample table shows around 66,000 clones, and 85% are seen once. The ten top clones hold 4% of the sample. Note on this clone: Its cognate antigen has yet to be identified. The sample holds no much larger clone one base away, and base qualities are not on file.

The investigation overall reported the following: Clonal expansion of both CD4+ and CD8+ blood T cells was observed from baseline to week 6 at doses 0.1 to 3.0 mg/kg. Low levels of normalized T-cell clonal expansion were also seen in some patients who did not respond. In partial responders in the 0.1-3.0 mg/kg groups, normalized peripheral clonal expansion was found to be among the lowest, especially among CD8+ T cells. Which antigens the clonally expanded peripheral T cells were specific for was not determined. After ivuxolimab, expanded clones were on average more numerous among CD8+ T cells than among CD4+ T cells.

The chain couples TRBV7-2 to TRBJ1-5, with the identity of the D gene unclear. The source of this sequence is an adult with an advanced solid tumor such as melanoma, head and neck, liver or kidney cancer. Sequences were derived from CD4+ or CD8+ T cells sorted from blood, sampled in a trial of the OX40 agonist ivuxolimab. The nucleotide sequence reads TGTGCCAGCAGCTTATCAGGAGTCAATCAGCCCCAGCATTTT. Its translation is CASSLSGVNQPQHF.